In its sample, the clone carrying this T cell receptor beta chain was seen many times. Antigen specificity is unknown. The authors produced cDNA by 5'RACE using 10-nucleotide random UMIs. Each CDR3 protein is one row after TCRdb ran MiXCR on the 5' RACE reads. The table lists about 35,000 distinct CDR3 sequences, 3% to 4% of them singletons. The record originates from a study of neurological immune-mediated disorders. Between the trimmed V and J ends, which lost 5 bases and 1 base, there was a span of 11 bases. Germline CDR1 reads SQVTM; CDR2 reads ANQGSEA. This CDR3 has 13 amino acids. 2 million unsorted PBMCs were stored in RNAlater at -80 °C before RNA extraction. Overall study results and limits: Because no CDR3 amino acid sequences were shared across subjects by expanded clones, private repertoires were suggested in all groups. HTLV-1-associated myelopathy ranked highest for TCR clonal expansion and multiple sclerosis lowest, beneath healthy controls.

The V gene is TRBV29-1, the J gene TRBJ2-5; D is undetermined. This receptor was taken from a young man with multiple sclerosis. The specimen sequenced was PBMCs. DNA for the CDR3: TGCAGCGTTAACAACGGAGTCCAAGAGACCCAGTACTTC. It translates to CSVNNGVQETQYF.